This T cell receptor (beta chain) was obtained from a study of T cells after yellow fever vaccination. Looking at the study overall: For low cell numbers, libraries were made with SMART-Seq v4 Ultra Low Input.

TCRdb redid the calling of the 5' RACE reads with MiXCR, one entry per CDR3 protein. The sample consists of around 360,000 distinct CDR3 sequences, approximately 10% of them appearing once. With V trimmed by 0 bases and J by 4 bases, 6 bases remained unmatched. The CDR3 has 16 amino acids. Germline CDR1 reads LGHNA; CDR2 reads YNFKEQ. The sequencing here drew on PBMCs, taken on the day of the first yellow fever vaccination. The chain joins TRBV4-2 to TRBJ1-2, with TRBD1 matching 9 bases. The sequence was obtained from a man aged 18-30 years who received the YFV17D yellow fever vaccine. CDR3 sequence reads: CASSQERTGVSYGYTF. CDR3 in DNA: TGTGCCAGCAGCCAAGAGAGGACAGGGGTCTCCTATGGCTACACCTTC.